Included here is one TCR beta chain sequence, with context. The clone's antigen remains unknown. Base qualities were left out, and no much larger clone turns up one base away. This entry comes from a study of CD8+CD57+ T cells in acquired aplastic anemia (dated by TCRdb to 2017 to 2018). Study-wide context: On average, sorted CD4+ and CD8+ cells yielded around 3.5 ug of extracted DNA, with a range of roughly 0.19 to 27.4 ug. CD8+CD57+ expansion was defined as frequency above the mean frequency observed in healthy subjects.

Overall study outcomes, separate from this receptor: Roughly 31 CD8+ CDR3 sequences were shared between patients and controls but appeared highly expressed in patients and within their immunodominant clones. Between patients and healthy controls, no significant difference in CD8+ Simpson's diversity was found (P=0.060).

Genomic DNA was used as template for profiling of TCR beta VDJ combinations and CDR3 sequences. TCR repertoire sequencing was run on an Illumina HiSeq 2000. From the authors' description of their analysis: Repertoires were assessed using TRBV/TRBJ rearrangement plots, CDR3 size and DJ length profiles, and Simpson's diversity index. Whichever DNA sequence was most abundant in the deep sequencing data was defined as the immunodominant clone. CDR3 amino acid sequences were checked for sharing between subjects and were compared against published repertoires and the VDJdb database. TCRdb's own reprocessing of the public reads used fastp at Q25 and MiXCR and kept productive beta chains. Each CDR3 protein gets just one entry, which takes the most common genes and DNA from the rows behind it. The V and J calls come from TCRdb's annotation, not from the publication. Recorded for this sample are roughly 250,000 distinct CDR3 sequences; around half of them occurred a single time. Together, the top ten hold 6.5% to 10% of the sample.

The patients picked for sequencing were ones in whom flow cytometry had shown an expansion of CD8+CD57+ cells. All patients had severe acquired aplastic anemia diagnosed by International Study of Aplastic Anemia and Agranulocytosis and Camitta criteria. At the time blood was sampled, none of the patients had received any therapy. In the study, sorted CD4+ and CD8+ blood T cells from patients with severe aplastic anemia and from healthy subjects underwent deep sequencing of TCR repertoires. Patients were enrolled under clinicaltrials.gov protocols 00001620, 01623167, 00001397, 00071045, 00081523 and 00961064 in the USA. Ficoll-Paque density gradient centrifugation was used to isolate peripheral blood mononuclear cells. Before DNA extraction, CD4+ and CD8+ T cells were sorted with FACS or magnetic beads. V is trimmed back by 9 bases and J by 3 bases, and the junction contains 9 bases that no gene match accounts for. CDR1 and CDR2 are read off the germline V gene as WSHSY and SAAADI. The CDR3 numbers 15 residues from cysteine through phenylalanine. This entry keeps only the CDR3 DNA: 45 bases, framed from base 1.

This TCR derives from a human donor with aplastic anemia. The V and J segments used are TRBV10-2 and TRBJ2-3; TRBD1 aligns with 10 central bases. The sequenced sample consisted of sorted CD4+, CD8+, or CD8+CD57+ T cells (not recorded which) from PBMCs. The nucleotides read TGCGCCAGTTCATGGGGACAGGGGTATACAGATACGCAGTATTTT. Translated, it gives CASSWGQGYTDTQYF.